The entry below gives a single TCR beta chain sequence along with its context. This clone was found a few times. Its antigen specificity is not known. Per-nucleotide qualities are absent, and no much larger clonotype sits a single base away. The trial excluded patients who had a history of autoimmune disease or were on systemic immunosuppression. Peripheral blood for TCR sequencing was collected from all dose cohorts at baseline, on cycle 4 day 1, and on cycle 7 day 1. The samples were taken from a phase I, first-in-human, multicenter, open-label dose-escalation trial of ivuxolimab. The trial enrolled adults with locally advanced or metastatic head and neck squamous cell, hepatocellular, melanoma or renal cell carcinoma. Before TCR sequencing, CD4+ T cells and CD8+ T cells from peripheral blood were sorted into separate populations. CDR1 and CDR2 (SGHTA, FQGTGA) derive from the germline V gene. Deletion took 1 base off V and 2 bases off J, with a span of 9 bases between the germline ends. The CDR3 measures 15 amino acids from cysteine to phenylalanine. The entry retains the CDR3 DNA only, 45 bases that are in frame from base 1.

These data belong to a study of OX40 agonist ivuxolimab in advanced cancers. At the level of the whole study: Ivuxolimab was a fully human IgG2 agonistic monoclonal antibody targeting the costimulatory receptor OX40 (CD134). Intravenous ivuxolimab was administered to patients every 2 weeks at six dose levels: 0.01, 0.1, 0.3, 1.5, 3 and 10 mg/kg. Of the approximately 50 dose-escalation patients, hepatocellular carcinoma was present in about 20, melanoma in around 15, renal cell carcinoma in 9 and head and neck cancer in 9. The dose-escalation cohort was about 83% male with a mean age of about 60 years, ranging from about 23 to 85. Prior anti-PD-1, anti-PD-L1 or anti-CTLA-4 therapy was permitted, and checkpoint inhibitors had been received by around 40% of dose-escalation patients. Partial responses occurred in three dose-escalation patients, of whom one had hepatocellular carcinoma and two had cutaneous melanoma. Peripheral TCRbeta sequencing aimed to test whether ivuxolimab altered TCR sequence diversity and caused clonal T-cell expansion. The monotherapy dose-escalation portion (N ≈ 55 patients) of the phase I ivuxolimab trial is reported in the paper. The investigation overall reported the following: The antigen specificity of the peripheral T cells that underwent clonal expansion was not determined. Low levels of normalized T-cell clonal expansion were also seen in some nonresponding patients. After ivuxolimab, more expanded clones were found on average in CD8+ T cells than in CD4+ T cells. In partial responders in the 0.1-3.0 mg/kg groups, normalized peripheral clonal expansion was found to be among the lowest, especially among CD8+ T cells. At doses of 0.1 to 3.0 mg/kg, clonal expansion of both CD4+ and CD8+ T cells in blood was seen between baseline and week 6.

Genomic DNA was extracted from sorted cells for sequencing of the TCRbeta CDR3 region. The immunoSEQ Assay was used for sequencing of TCRbeta CDR3 regions. In TCRdb, the immuneACCESS table is reduced to in-frame sequences with V and J assigned. These tables do not hold every clone; where another copy was compared, an unresolved V gene accounts for under half, and the others remain unexplained. This sample is represented by some 95,000 clones; approximately 86% of them were singletons. The ten largest clones take up roughly 3.8% of the sample. Sample: CD4+ or CD8+ T cells sorted from blood, taken in a trial of the OX40 agonist ivuxolimab. In this chain, TRBV7-3 is recombined with TRBJ2-1; TRBD2 is possibly the D segment (7 matching bases). This TCR derives from an adult with an advanced solid tumor such as melanoma, head and neck, liver or kidney cancer. The CDR3 protein: CASSLSGGPYNEQFF. The DNA sequence is TGTGCCAGCAGCTTAAGCGGGGGCCCCTACAATGAGCAGTTCTTC.